Reported below is one T cell receptor (beta chain). A read error may produce the germline difference seen at one junction end. This sample is part of a study of tumor-infiltrating lymphocytes in primary liver carcinoma. In the study overall: The patients, men and women alike, were aged 30 to 69 years.

CDR3 length: 15 amino acids. Germline loops: CDR1 SGHKS, CDR2 YYEKEE (reference sequence). Starting from 450 to 500 ng of total RNA, TCR beta cDNA was produced with a primer in the constant region. Three nested multiplex PCR rounds, a slightly modified ARM-PCR method, built the TCR beta libraries. The two initial PCR rounds, nine to eleven cycles each, used TRBV1-TRBV30 forward and C-beta reverse primers. TCRdb redid the calling of the multiplex PCR reads with MiXCR, one entry per CDR3 protein. The sample includes under 90,000 distinct CDR3 sequences, around 70% of them seen just once. Taking about 18-32 mg of unsorted bulk tissue, the authors co-extracted RNA and DNA. Infection with HBV was chronic in patients; they were treatment-naive. Every tumor was sampled at five separate regions.

Sequencing was done on a sample of liver tumor tissue from sampling region 1. Subset specified: tumor region T1, superior pole. The clonotype comes from a man aged 40-49 years with primary liver carcinoma and hepatitis B virus infection. The V and J genes are TRBV5-5 and TRBJ2-7; TRBD2 is a possible D gene (6 bases). The CDR3 reads CASSMEGDSSYEQSF. DNA for the CDR3: TGTGCCAGCAGCATGGAAGGGGACTCTAGTTACGAGCAGTCCTTC.